This record looks at one T cell receptor beta chain sequence and its context. Its antigen is not known. This specimen belongs to a study of vaccination effects on CD4 cells after COVID-19. Turning to the study itself: Samples came 142 and 148 days after COVID-19 diagnosis, before vaccination.

Only in-frame clones appear in the TCRdb table, and some are missing; sequencing was by immunoSEQ multiplex PCR. This table holds more than 20,000 clones, 60% to 80% found once. This CDR3 is built from 15 residues. The germline CDR1 and CDR2 sequences are MNHEY and SVGAGI. The V gene end was trimmed by 6 bases and the J gene end by 8 bases; junction bases not matched to a gene: 8. CD4+ T cells specific for antigen were expanded with viral peptide pools by the ViraFEST assay before sequencing. Cells that had been cultured for nine to eleven days were the source of isolated CD4+ T cells. From March to December 2020, the person had a SARS-CoV-2 infection that was confirmed by PCR. Around 2 million PBMC per well were cultured with around 11 IU/ml IL-2 and approximately 9.1 ug/ml peptides. IL-2 medium was substituted for half the medium on days 3 and 7.

Here the sequenced sample was CD4+ T cells from PBMCs cultured with HCoV-NL63 spike peptides, taken before COVID-19 vaccination. V and J are TRBV6-5 and TRBJ2-6; 9 bases are shared with TRBD1. The sequence came from a human donor who had a prior SARS-CoV-2 infection. As DNA, the CDR3 is TGTGCCAGCAGCTTCGGGACAGGGTATTCCAACGTCCTGACTTTC. Its protein is CASSFGTGYSNVLTF.